Below are 7 T cell receptor beta chains sequenced from a single sample in a study of blood T cell repertoires in COVID-19. The assay was immunoSEQ multiplex PCR, and TCRdb's table has in-frame clones only and misses some. The sample holds about 230,000 clones, 65% to 85% seen once. The sequenced sample consisted of peripheral blood. The origin of the receptors is a woman older than 75 with acute or convalescent COVID-19.

V usage is TRBV14 and J usage is TRBJ1-1, with TRBD1 matching over 9 bases. The CDR3 contains 15 residues. Germline CDR1 is SGHDN and CDR2 is FVKESK. The ends lost 4 bases at V and 5 bases at J; junction bases unmatched: 8. The CDR3 spells CASSPRQGGSTEAFF. The CDR3 DNA is TGTGCCAGCAGCCCCCGACAGGGGGGTAGTACTGAAGCTTTCTTT.

V usage is TRBV6-5 and J usage is TRBJ2-1; 7 positions agree with TRBD1. The V and J ends lost 7 bases and 4 bases, in that order; junction bases with no gene match: 4. The CDR3 spans 13 residues. CDR1 is MNHEY, CDR2 SVGAGI, per germline. CDR3 loop: CASKGTEYNEQFF. CDR3 sequence (DNA): TGTGCCAGCAAGGGGACAGAGTACAATGAGCAGTTCTTC.

V and J are TRBV6-6 and TRBJ1-1; perhaps TRBD1 as D (6 bases). This CDR3 spans 15 amino acids. Germline V gives CDR1 MNHNY, CDR2 SVGAGI (reference sequence). The V gene lost 2 bases and the J gene lost 1 base, with 11 bases spanning the gap. Written as DNA, the CDR3 is TGTGCCAGCAGTTACACAGGGCTACAGAACACTGAAGCTTTCTTT. Translated, it gives CASSYTGLQNTEAFF.

This clone was counted only a few times. The J gene is TRBJ1-5, the V gene TRBV4-1; D is perhaps TRBD1 (5 bases). CDR1 is MGHRA, CDR2 YSYEKL, per germline. The CDR3 contains 16 residues. Trimming cost V 0 bases and J 4 bases, with 13 bases left between them. The CDR3 spells CASSQDPGGRNQPQHF. CDR3 nucleotides: TGCGCCAGCAGCCAAGATCCGGGGGGTCGAAATCAGCCCCAGCATTTT.

The chain combines TRBV21-1 with TRBJ2-1; no DNA check was done on the table's D call, TRBD1. TRBV21-1 is noted as a pseudogene. This CDR3 spans 17 amino acids. The CDR3 DNA reads TGTGCCAGCAGCAAAGAGAACAGAGCACAGTCCTACAATGAGCAGTTCTTC. Its translation: CASSKENRAQSYNEQFF.

This clone was recorded only once. The rearrangement uses TRBV5-4 and TRBJ1-1; 10 bases align to TRBD1. From germline, CDR1 is SGHNT and CDR2 YYREEE (reference sequence). CDR3 length: 16 amino acids. V was clipped by 5 bases and J by 7 bases; unmatched bases: 14. Here the CDR3 DNA reads TGTGCCAGCAGTCCGAGGTCGAGCCGGACAGGGGGTGAAGCTTTCTTT. Its protein product is CASSPRSSRTGGEAFF.

The table lists this clone with a count of one. The rearrangement uses TRBV5-4 and TRBJ2-5, with 8 bases matching TRBD1. The CDR3 is 14 residues long. Germline V lookup: CDR1 SGHNT, CDR2 YYREEE (reference sequence). The ends lost 4 bases at V and 2 bases at J; junction bases unmatched: 4. The CDR3 spells CASSLGQGQETQYF. The CDR3 nucleotides are TGTGCCAGCAGCCTAGGACAGGGACAAGAGACCCAGTACTTC.